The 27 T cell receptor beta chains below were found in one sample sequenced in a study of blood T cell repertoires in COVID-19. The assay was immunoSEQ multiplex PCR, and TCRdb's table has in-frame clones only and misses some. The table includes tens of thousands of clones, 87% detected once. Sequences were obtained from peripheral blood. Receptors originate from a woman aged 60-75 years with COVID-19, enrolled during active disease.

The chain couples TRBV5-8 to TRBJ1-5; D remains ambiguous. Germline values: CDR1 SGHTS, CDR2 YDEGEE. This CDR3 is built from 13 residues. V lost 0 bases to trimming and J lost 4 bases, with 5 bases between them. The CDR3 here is CASSLGPNQPQHF. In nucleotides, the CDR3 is TGTGCCAGCAGCTTGGGTCCGAATCAGCCCCAGCATTTT.

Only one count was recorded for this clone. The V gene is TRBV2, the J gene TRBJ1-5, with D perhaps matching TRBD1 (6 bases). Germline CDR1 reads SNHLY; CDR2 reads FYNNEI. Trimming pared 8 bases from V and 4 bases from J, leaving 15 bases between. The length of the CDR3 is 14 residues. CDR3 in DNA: TGTGCCAGCCTCCTCAGTCAGGGGAATCAGCCCCAGCATTTT. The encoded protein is CASLLSQGNQPQHF.

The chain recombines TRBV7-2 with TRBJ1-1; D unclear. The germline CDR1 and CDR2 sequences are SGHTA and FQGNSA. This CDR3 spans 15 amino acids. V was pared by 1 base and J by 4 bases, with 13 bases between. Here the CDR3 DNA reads TGTGCCAGCAGCTTAGAATCGTACTGGAGCACTGAAGCTTTCTTT. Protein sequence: CASSLESYWSTEAFF.

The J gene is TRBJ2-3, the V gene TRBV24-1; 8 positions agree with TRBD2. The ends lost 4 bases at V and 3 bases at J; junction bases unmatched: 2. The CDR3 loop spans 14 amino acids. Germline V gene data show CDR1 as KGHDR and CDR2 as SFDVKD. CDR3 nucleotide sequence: TGTGCCACCAGTGACGGGGGGGGAACAGATACGCAGTATTTT. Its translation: CATSDGGGTDTQYF.

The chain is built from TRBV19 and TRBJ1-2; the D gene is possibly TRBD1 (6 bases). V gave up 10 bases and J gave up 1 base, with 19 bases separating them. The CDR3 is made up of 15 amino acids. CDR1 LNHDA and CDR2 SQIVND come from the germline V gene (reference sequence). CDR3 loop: CATSDGGAGNYGYTF. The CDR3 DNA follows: TGTGCCACCTCAGATGGGGGGGCCGGTAACTATGGCTACACCTTC.

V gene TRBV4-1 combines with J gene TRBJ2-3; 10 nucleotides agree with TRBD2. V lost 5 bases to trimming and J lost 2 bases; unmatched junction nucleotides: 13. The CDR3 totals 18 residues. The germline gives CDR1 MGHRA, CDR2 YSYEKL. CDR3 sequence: CASSSQRGGRVATDTQYF. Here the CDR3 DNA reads TGCGCCAGCAGCTCCCAGCGGGGGGGCCGGGTCGCCACAGATACGCAGTATTTT.

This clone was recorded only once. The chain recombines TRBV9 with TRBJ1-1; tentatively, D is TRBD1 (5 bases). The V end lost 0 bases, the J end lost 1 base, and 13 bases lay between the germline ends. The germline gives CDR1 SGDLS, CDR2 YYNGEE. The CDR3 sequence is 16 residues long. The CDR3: CASSVEKDSTNTEAFF. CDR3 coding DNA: TGTGCCAGCAGCGTAGAAAAAGACAGCACGAACACTGAAGCTTTCTTT.

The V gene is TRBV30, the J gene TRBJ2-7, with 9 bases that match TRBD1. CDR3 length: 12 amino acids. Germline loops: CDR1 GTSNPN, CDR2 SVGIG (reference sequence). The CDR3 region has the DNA TGTGCGCACTCGACAGGGGGCTACGAGCAGTACTTC. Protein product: CAHSTGGYEQYF.

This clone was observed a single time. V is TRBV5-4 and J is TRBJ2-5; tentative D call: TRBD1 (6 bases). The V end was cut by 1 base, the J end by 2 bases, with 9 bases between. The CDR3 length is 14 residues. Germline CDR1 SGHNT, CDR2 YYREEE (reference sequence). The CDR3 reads CASSLYQGQETQYF. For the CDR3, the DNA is TGTGCCAGCAGCTTGTACCAGGGGCAAGAGACCCAGTACTTC.

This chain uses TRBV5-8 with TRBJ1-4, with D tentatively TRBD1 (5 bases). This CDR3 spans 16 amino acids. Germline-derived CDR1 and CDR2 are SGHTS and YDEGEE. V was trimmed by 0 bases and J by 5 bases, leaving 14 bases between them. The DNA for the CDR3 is TGTGCCAGCAGCTTGGTCCCAGGGTTGGGGAATGAAAAACTGTTTTTT. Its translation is CASSLVPGLGNEKLFF.

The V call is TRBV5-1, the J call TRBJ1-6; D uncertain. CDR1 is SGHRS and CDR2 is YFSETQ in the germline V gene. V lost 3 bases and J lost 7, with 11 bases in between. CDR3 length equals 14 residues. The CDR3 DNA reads TGCGCCAGCAGCTCCCGGGATCCCAATTCACCCCTCCACTTT. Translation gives CASSSRDPNSPLHF.

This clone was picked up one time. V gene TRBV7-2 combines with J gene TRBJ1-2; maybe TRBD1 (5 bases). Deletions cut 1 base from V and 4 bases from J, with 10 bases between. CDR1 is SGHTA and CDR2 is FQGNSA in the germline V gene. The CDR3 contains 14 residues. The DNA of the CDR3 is TGTGCCAGCAGCTTAGACAGGCCTATCTATGGCTACACCTTC. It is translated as CASSLDRPIYGYTF.

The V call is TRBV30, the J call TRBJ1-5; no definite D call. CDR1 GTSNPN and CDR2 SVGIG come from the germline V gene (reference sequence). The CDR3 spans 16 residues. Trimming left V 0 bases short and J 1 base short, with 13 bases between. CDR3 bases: TGTGCCTGGAGTGTACCCGGGATTGGGAGCAATCAGCCCCAGCATTTT. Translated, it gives CAWSVPGIGSNQPQHF.

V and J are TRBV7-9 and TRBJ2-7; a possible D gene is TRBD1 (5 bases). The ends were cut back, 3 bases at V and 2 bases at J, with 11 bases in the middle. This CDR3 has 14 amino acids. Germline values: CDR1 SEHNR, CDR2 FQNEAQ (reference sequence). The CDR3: CASSFQTVTYEQYF. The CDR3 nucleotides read TGTGCCAGCAGCTTTCAGACAGTCACCTACGAGCAGTACTTC.

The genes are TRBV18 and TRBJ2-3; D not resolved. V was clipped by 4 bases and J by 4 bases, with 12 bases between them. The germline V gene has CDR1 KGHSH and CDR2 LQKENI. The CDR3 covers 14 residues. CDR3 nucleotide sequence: TGTGCCAGCTCACTCGCCCTAGGAGCAGATACGCAGTATTTT. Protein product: CASSLALGADTQYF.

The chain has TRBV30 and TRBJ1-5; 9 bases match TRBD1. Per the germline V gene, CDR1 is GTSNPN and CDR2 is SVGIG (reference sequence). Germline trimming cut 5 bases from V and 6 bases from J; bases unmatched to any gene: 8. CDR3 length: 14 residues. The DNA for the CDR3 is TGTGCCTGGGCCCAACAGGGGGCTAGTCAGCCCCAGCATTTT. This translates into CAWAQQGASQPQHF. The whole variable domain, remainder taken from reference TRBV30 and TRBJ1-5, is SQTIHQWPATLVQPVGSPLSLECTVEGTSNPNLYWYRQAAGRGLQLLFYSVGIGQISSEVPQNLSASRPQDRQFILSSKKLLLSDSGFYLCAWAQQGASQPQHFGDGTRLSIL.

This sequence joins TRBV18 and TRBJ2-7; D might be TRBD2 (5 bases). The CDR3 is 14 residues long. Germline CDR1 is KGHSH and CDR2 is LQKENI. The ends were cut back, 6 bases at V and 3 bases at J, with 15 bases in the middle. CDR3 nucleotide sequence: TGTGCCAGCTCCCAAAGAGGACTGAGCTACGAGCAGTACTTC. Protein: CASSQRGLSYEQYF.

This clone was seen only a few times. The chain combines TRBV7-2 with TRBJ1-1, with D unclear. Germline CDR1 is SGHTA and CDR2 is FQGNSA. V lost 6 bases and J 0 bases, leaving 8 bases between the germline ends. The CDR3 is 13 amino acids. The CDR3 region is CASRAHMNTEAFF. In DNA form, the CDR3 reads TGTGCCAGCAGGGCTCACATGAACACTGAAGCTTTCTTT.

The CDR3 sequence is CASSQGPVESNQPQHF. DNA for the CDR3: TGTGCCAGCAGCCAGGGGCCGGTTGAGAGCAATCAGCCCCAGCATTTT. J is TRBJ1-5 and V is TRBV7-2; tentative D call: TRBD1 (6 bases). Trimming stripped 5 bases from V and 1 base from J, with 15 bases between. Germline V gene lookup returns CDR1 SGHTA and CDR2 FQGNSA. This CDR3 contains 16 residues.

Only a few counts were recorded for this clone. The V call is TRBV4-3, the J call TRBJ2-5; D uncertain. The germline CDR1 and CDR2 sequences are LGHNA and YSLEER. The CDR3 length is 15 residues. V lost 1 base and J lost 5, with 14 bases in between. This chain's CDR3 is CASSQGPSLVETQYF. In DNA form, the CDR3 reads TGCGCCAGCAGCCAAGGGCCTTCCTTGGTGGAGACCCAGTACTTC.

CDR3 sequence: CASSSQGLNTEAFF. CDR3 nucleotide sequence: TGTGCCAGCAGCTCACAGGGGTTAAACACTGAAGCTTTCTTT. The chain employs TRBV11-2 and TRBJ1-1; TRBD1 matches at 7 bases. The CDR3 extends over 14 amino acids. V shed 4 bases and J 2 bases; nucleotides not matched to a gene: 4. Germline assignment: CDR1 SGHAT and CDR2 FQNNGV.

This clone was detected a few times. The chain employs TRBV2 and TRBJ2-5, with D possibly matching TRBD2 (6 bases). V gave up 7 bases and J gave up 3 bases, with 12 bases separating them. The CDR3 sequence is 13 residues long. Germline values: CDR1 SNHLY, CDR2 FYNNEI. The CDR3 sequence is CASNSLAKETQYF. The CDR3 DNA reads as TGTGCCAGCAATTCACTAGCTAAAGAGACCCAGTACTTC.

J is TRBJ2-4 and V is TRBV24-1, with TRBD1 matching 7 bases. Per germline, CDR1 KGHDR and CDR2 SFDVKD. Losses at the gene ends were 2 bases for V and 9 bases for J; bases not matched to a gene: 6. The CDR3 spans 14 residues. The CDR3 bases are TGTGCCACCAGTGATTCCGGGACAGTTGGCATTCAGTACTTC. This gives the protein CATSDSGTVGIQYF.

The CDR3 nucleotides are TGTGCCAGCAGTTCGAAGCGGGGGGGTGAGCAGTTCTTC. It codes for CASSSKRGGEQFF. V usage is TRBV27 and J usage is TRBJ2-1; 10 bases align to TRBD2. The germline V gene encodes CDR1 MNHEY and CDR2 SMNVEV (reference sequence). This CDR3 region has 13 residues. Trimming took 4 bases from V and 9 from J; bases not matched to a gene: 3.

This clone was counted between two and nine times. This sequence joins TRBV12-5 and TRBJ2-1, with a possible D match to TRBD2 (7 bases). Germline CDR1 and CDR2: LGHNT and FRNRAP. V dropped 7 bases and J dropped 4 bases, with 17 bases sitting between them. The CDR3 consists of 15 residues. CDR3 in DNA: TGTGCTAGTGCCCCCCCGGGGGGCAGATACAATGAGCAGTTCTTC. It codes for CASAPPGGRYNEQFF.

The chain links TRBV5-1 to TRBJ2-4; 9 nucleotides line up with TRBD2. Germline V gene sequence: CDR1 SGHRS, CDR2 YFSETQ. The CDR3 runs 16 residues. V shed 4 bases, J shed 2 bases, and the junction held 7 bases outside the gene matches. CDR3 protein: CASSPAAGGPKNIQYF. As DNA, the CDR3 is TGCGCCAGCAGCCCCGCAGCGGGGGGCCCCAAAAACATTCAGTACTTC.

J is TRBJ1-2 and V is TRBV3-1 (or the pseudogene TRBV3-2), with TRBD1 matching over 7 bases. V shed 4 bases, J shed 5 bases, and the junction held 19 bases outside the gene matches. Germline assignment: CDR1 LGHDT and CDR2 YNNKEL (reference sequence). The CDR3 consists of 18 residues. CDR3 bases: TGTGCCAGCAGCCCCCGCTCCGATTTAGGGGGCGCGGTATATGGCTACACCTTC. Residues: CASSPRSDLGGAVYGYTF.